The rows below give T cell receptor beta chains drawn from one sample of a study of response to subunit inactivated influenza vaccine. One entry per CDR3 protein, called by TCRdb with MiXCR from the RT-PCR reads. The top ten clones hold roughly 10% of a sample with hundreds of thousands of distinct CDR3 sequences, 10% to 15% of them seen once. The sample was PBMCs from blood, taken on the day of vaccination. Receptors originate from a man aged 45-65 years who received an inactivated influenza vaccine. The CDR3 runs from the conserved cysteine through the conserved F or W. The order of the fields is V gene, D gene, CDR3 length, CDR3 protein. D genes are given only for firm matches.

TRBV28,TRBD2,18,CASSSAPGTSGSYNEQFF
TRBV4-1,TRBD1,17,CASSQTLRTGGENTIYF
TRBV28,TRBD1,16,CASSSFGDRGFQEQYF
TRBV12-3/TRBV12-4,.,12,CASRPPRGPQHF
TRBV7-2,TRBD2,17,CASSLVVGPGGTGELFF
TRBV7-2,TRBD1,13,CASSPTPGTGKYF
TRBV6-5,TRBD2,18,CASSYSWLKRETRNEQFF
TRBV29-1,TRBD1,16,CSVELRDRGNTGELFF
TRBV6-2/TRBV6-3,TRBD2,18,CASSYSTTLAGSSYEQYF
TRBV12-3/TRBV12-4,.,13,CASSLGRNSPLHF
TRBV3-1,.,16,CASSPSTRPLGNEQFF
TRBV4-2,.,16,CASSQGLGRAKNIQYF
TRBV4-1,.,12,CASSQDTYEQYF
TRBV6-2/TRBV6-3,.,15,CASRHRTPGNQPQHF
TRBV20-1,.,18,CSSRRGLRSATLFDEQYF